One and the same sample provided the 28 T cell receptor beta chains below, sequenced in a study of beta chain features in type 1 diabetes. Their antigens remain unidentified. Study results and caveats: Across all four CD4+ subsets, people with type 1 diabetes showed modestly shorter TCRB CDR3s.

Expressed TCRB transcripts were sequenced because the entire RNA isolate underwent reverse transcription. TCRdb's copy holds only in-frame clones and misses some; the assay was immunoSEQ multiplex PCR. This table has hundreds of thousands of clones, 10% to 15% appearing once. The specimen sequenced was naive CD4+ T cells from blood. These receptors all come from a man in his late teens or twenties with type 1 diabetes.

This rearrangement joins TRBV6-5 to TRBJ2-3; D gene ambiguous. The CDR3 has 12 amino acids. Trimming took off 10 bases at V and 2 bases at J, with 10 bases between the two ends. Per germline, CDR1 MNHEY and CDR2 SVGAGI. The CDR3 reads CATGFSTDTQYF. CDR3 coding DNA: TGTGCCACCGGGTTTTCCACAGATACGCAGTATTTT.

This clone came up a few times. Other nucleotide sequences in the sample specify the same CDR3. Here the CDR3 DNA reads TGTGCCAGCAGCAACACAGATACGCAGTATTTT. Translating it yields CASSNTDTQYF. V is TRBV6-5 and J is TRBJ2-3; D not certain. This CDR3 is 11 amino acids long. Trimming pared 6 bases from V and 2 bases from J, leaving 3 bases between. Germline assignment: CDR1 MNHEY and CDR2 SVGAGI.

This clone was seen only a few times. The chain is built from TRBV29-1 and TRBJ2-5; D is perhaps TRBD2 (6 bases). This CDR3 comprises 15 residues. CDR1 and CDR2 from the germline V gene are SQVTM and ANQGSEA. The germline V and J ends were trimmed by 2 bases and 1 base, with 14 bases remaining between them. The chain's CDR3 is CSVERGSAAQETQYF. The CDR3 region has the DNA TGCAGCGTTGAACGGGGGTCGGCGGCCCAAGAGACCCAGTACTTC.

The chain uses TRBV15 and TRBJ2-1; D might be TRBD1 or TRBD2, each matching 5 bases. This CDR3 spans 15 amino acids. V lost 1 base to trimming and J lost 4 bases, with 11 bases between them. Germline assignment: CDR1 LNHNV and CDR2 YYDKDF (reference sequence). CDR3 coding DNA: TGTGCCACCAGCAGAGCCGGGGCTATGTACAATGAGCAGTTCTTC. This sequence encodes CATSRAGAMYNEQFF.

This clone was seen a handful of times. The gene calls are TRBV7-9 and TRBJ1-1; unclear D gene. The germline V gene has CDR1 SEHNR and CDR2 FQNEAQ (reference sequence). Trimming cost V 1 base and J 6 bases, with 6 bases left between them. This CDR3 comprises 12 residues. CDR3 sequence reads: CASSLGPPEAFF. The CDR3 region has the DNA TGTGCCAGCAGCTTAGGGCCCCCTGAAGCTTTCTTT.

This clone was counted a few times. The chain joins TRBV18 to TRBJ1-1; D is undetermined. The CDR3 consists of 13 residues. V was shortened by 4 bases and J by 7 bases, with 13 bases between the two germline ends. Per germline, CDR1 KGHSH and CDR2 LQKENI. CDR3 sequence reads: CASSRPATLEAFF. CDR3 bases: TGTGCCAGCTCACGACCAGCTACCCTTGAAGCTTTCTTT.

This clone was seen more than once but under ten times. The chain joins TRBV6-4 to TRBJ2-1; D is uncertain. Trimming removed 5 bases at V and 9 bases at J, with 17 bases between. Germline V gives CDR1 MRHNA, CDR2 SNTAGT. The CDR3 has 14 amino acids. The CDR3 nucleotides are TGTGCCAGCAGTCTGATAGCTCCAGATCGTGAGCAGTTCTTC. Translated: CASSLIAPDREQFF.

V usage is TRBV30 and J usage is TRBJ1-4, with 9 positions matching TRBD1. The CDR3 runs 15 residues. Germline V lookup: CDR1 GTSNPN, CDR2 SVGIG (reference sequence). Losses at the gene ends were 2 bases for V and 6 bases for J; bases not matched to a gene: 7. CDR3 sequence (DNA): TGTGCCTGGAGTCCTACGGACAGGGGATATGAAAAACTGTTTTTT. It encodes CAWSPTDRGYEKLFF.

In this sample, this clone turned up a few times. The genes are TRBV5-1 and TRBJ2-5; D unresolved. Germline CDR1 is SGHRS and CDR2 is YFSETQ. The CDR3 sequence is 15 residues long. With 0 bases removed from V and 1 base from J, the gap between germline ends came to 10 bases. CDR3 in amino acids: CASSLGLTSQETQYF. CDR3 nucleotides: TGCGCCAGCAGCTTGGGTCTAACCTCCCAAGAGACCCAGTACTTC.

The rearrangement joins TRBV18 to TRBJ2-3; D is unresolved. Trimming stripped 3 bases from V and 2 bases from J, with 6 bases between. Germline V lookup: CDR1 KGHSH, CDR2 LQKENI. The CDR3 runs 13 residues. CDR3 region: CASSPALTDTQYF. As DNA, the CDR3 is TGTGCCAGCTCACCTGCCCTCACAGATACGCAGTATTTT.

This clone turned up a few times. V is TRBV5-1 and J is TRBJ1-5, with D possibly TRBD1 on 5 matching bases. V lost 0 bases and J lost 4, with 11 bases in between. This CDR3 spans 15 amino acids. Germline V gene data show CDR1 as SGHRS and CDR2 as YFSETQ. The CDR3 DNA is TGCGCCAGCAGCTTGGGCGGGACGGCGAATCAGCCCCAGCATTTT. Amino acid sequence: CASSLGGTANQPQHF.

As regards this clone: The sample contains more than one DNA sequence encoding this CDR3. The gene calls are TRBV20-1 and TRBJ2-7; D perhaps matches TRBD2 (5 bases). Germline lookup yields CDR1 DFQATT and CDR2 SNEGSKA (reference sequence). V lost 7 bases and J 0 bases, leaving 7 bases between the germline ends. The CDR3 runs to 11 residues. DNA of the CDR3: TGCAGTGGTGGGAGCTCCTACGAGCAGTACTTC. Translation gives CSGGSSYEQYF.

This chain connects TRBV19 to TRBJ1-2, with D tentatively TRBD1 (5 bases). This CDR3 contains 15 residues. The germline V and J ends were trimmed by 4 bases and 2 bases, with 14 bases remaining between them. Germline V lookup: CDR1 LNHDA, CDR2 SQIVND (reference sequence). CDR3: CASSKIPEGNYGYTF. In DNA, the CDR3 is TGTGCCAGTAGTAAGATTCCTGAGGGGAACTATGGCTACACCTTC.

V usage is TRBV20-1 and J usage is TRBJ1-5, with no clear D. V lost 3 bases and J 7 bases, leaving 1 base between the germline ends. The CDR3 runs to 9 residues. CDR1 and CDR2 (germline): DFQATT, SNEGSKA (reference sequence). CDR3 sequence reads: CSASQPQHF. CDR3 coding DNA: TGCAGTGCTAGCCAGCCCCAGCATTTT.

The CDR3 is CASSYSGGEVNYGYTF. In DNA form, the CDR3 reads TGTGCCAGCAGTTACTCGGGGGGGGAGGTAAACTATGGCTACACCTTC. The chain recombines TRBV6-5 with TRBJ1-2; perhaps TRBD1 as D (5 bases). Germline CDR1 is MNHEY and CDR2 is SVGAGI. This CDR3 is built from 16 residues. V lost 0 bases and J lost 2, with 13 bases in between.

Comment on this clone: Compared with germline, one end of the junction differs, possibly owing to a read error. This chain uses TRBV10-3 with TRBJ1-4; D unresolved. The CDR3 is 13 amino acids. Germline V gives CDR1 ENHRY, CDR2 SYGVKD. The CDR3 spells CAIGESENEKLFF. In DNA, the CDR3 is TGTGCCATCGGTGAGAGCGAGAATGAAAAACTGTTTTTT.

This clone has only a few counts. This sequence joins TRBV6-6 and TRBJ2-5; D may match TRBD1 or TRBD2 (5 bases each). Germline V gene data show CDR1 as MNHNY and CDR2 as SVGAGI (reference sequence). V shed 5 bases and J shed 2 bases, with 12 bases lying between them. The CDR3 is 14 residues long. The CDR3 here is CASSHPGLQETQYF. The CDR3 nucleotides are TGTGCCAGCAGTCACCCGGGGCTGCAAGAGACCCAGTACTTC.

In its sample, this clone was seen a few times. V usage is TRBV18 and J usage is TRBJ2-7; unclear D gene. Trimming removed 2 bases at V and 4 bases at J, with 12 bases between. CDR3 length: 14 amino acids. CDR1 and CDR2 from the germline V gene are KGHSH and LQKENI. CDR3 amino acids: CASSPWPILYEQYF. The CDR3 bases are TGTGCCAGCTCACCATGGCCAATACTTTACGAGCAGTACTTC.

The chain links TRBV7-9 to TRBJ1-2, with 10 bases fitting TRBD1. This CDR3 comprises 16 residues. The V segment lost 5 bases and the J segment 8 bases; nucleotides outside the gene matches: 14. Germline values: CDR1 SEHNR, CDR2 FQNEAQ (reference sequence). For the CDR3, the DNA is TGTGCCAGCAGCCGGGGACAGGGGATTAGCACTCGGGGCTACACCTTC. This gives the protein CASSRGQGISTRGYTF. Looking up the rest from reference TRBV7-9 and TRBJ1-2 gives the full variable domain: DTGVSQNPRHKITKRGQNVTFRCDPISEHNRLYWYRQTLGQGPEFLTYFQNEAQLEKSRLLSDRFSAERPKGSFSTLEIQRTEQGDSAMYLCASSRGQGISTRGYTFGSGTRLTVV.

This clone showed up just a few times. The genes are TRBV6-5 and TRBJ1-1, with D uncertain. Germline V gene lookup returns CDR1 MNHEY and CDR2 SVGAGI. The CDR3 length is 13 residues. Deletions cut 8 bases from V and 0 bases from J, with 10 bases between. CDR3 bases: TGTGCCAGCCATGGTCAGGTGAACACTGAAGCTTTCTTT. The encoded protein is CASHGQVNTEAFF.

This clone was seen a handful of times. This chain connects TRBV7-9 to TRBJ1-1; D remains ambiguous. Germline CDR1 reads SEHNR; CDR2 reads FQNEAQ (reference sequence). This CDR3 comprises 8 residues. V dropped 8 bases and J dropped 6 bases, with 1 base sitting between them. CDR3 in DNA: TGTGCCAGCGCTGAAGCTTTCTTT. Translated, it gives CASAEAFF.

The chain combines TRBV2 with TRBJ2-1; TRBD1 is a possible D gene (6 bases). CDR1 is SNHLY, CDR2 FYNNEI, per germline. V was clipped by 9 bases and J by 5 bases, with 14 bases between them. This CDR3 has 13 residues. The CDR3 here is CARGGLTHNEQFF. The CDR3, as DNA: TGTGCCAGAGGGGGTTTGACCCACAATGAGCAGTTCTTC.

This clone was seen only a few times. A much larger clone differs from this one at a single base, so this may be a read error. The chain joins TRBV6-6 to TRBJ2-3; unclear D gene. This CDR3 comprises 11 residues. V lost 6 bases to trimming and J lost 2 bases, with 3 bases between them. Germline V gene sequence: CDR1 MNHNY, CDR2 SVGAGI (reference sequence). CDR3: CASRLTDTQYF. In DNA, the CDR3 is TGTGCCAGCAGACTCACAGATACGCAGTATTTT.

J is TRBJ1-4 and V is TRBV19, with no clear D. CDR3 length: 13 residues. CDR1 and CDR2 from the germline V gene are LNHDA and SQIVND (reference sequence). The V and J ends lost 4 bases and 5 bases respectively, with 8 bases between them. In DNA, the CDR3 is TGTGCCAGTAGTACGCGACACAATGAAAAACTGTTTTTT. Translated: CASSTRHNEKLFF.

The chain has TRBV30 and TRBJ2-5; the match to TRBD2 covers 8 bases. Per germline, CDR1 GTSNPN and CDR2 SVGIG (reference sequence). The CDR3 spans 13 residues. The J segment lost 5 bases and the V segment lost 4 bases, leaving 6 bases of the junction unmatched. CDR3 in amino acids: CAWNRLATETQYF. As DNA, the CDR3 is TGTGCCTGGAACCGACTAGCGACGGAGACCCAGTACTTC.

The sample holds a few counts of this clone. This chain joins TRBV30 and TRBJ1-2; 8 bases agree with TRBD1. V shed 3 bases and J 3 bases; nucleotides not matched to a gene: 3. Germline V gives CDR1 GTSNPN, CDR2 SVGIG (reference sequence). The CDR3 has 13 residues. The CDR3 region has the DNA TGTGCCTGGAGGGGACAGGAAGACTATGGCTACACCTTC. Its protein product is CAWRGQEDYGYTF.

J is TRBJ2-1 and V is TRBV30, with unresolved D. CDR1 is GTSNPN and CDR2 is SVGIG in the germline V gene (reference sequence). This CDR3 region has 15 residues. V lost 0 bases to trimming and J lost 0 bases, with 9 bases between them. The CDR3 bases are TGTGCCTGGAGTGTAGGCGCCAGCTCCTACAATGAGCAGTTCTTC. Translating it yields CAWSVGASSYNEQFF.

V gene TRBV14 combines with J gene TRBJ1-2, with 9 bases aligning to TRBD1. This CDR3 has 15 residues. With V trimmed by 2 bases and J by 2 bases, 3 bases remained unmatched. CDR1 and CDR2 (germline): SGHDN, FVKESK. The CDR3 is CASSQRGTGNYGYTF. The CDR3 coding sequence is TGTGCCAGCAGCCAACGCGGGACAGGGAACTATGGCTACACCTTC.